The clone carrying this T cell receptor beta chain was seen a few times. Its specificity is unknown. This sample stems from a study of human T cells and chemical hapten exposure. Study details: How much TCR each sample yielded varied, mostly because pooled library volumes differed slightly.

Unique molecular identifiers were attached to individual cDNA molecules within the library. In the original workflow: TCRs per sample had a median of 95,638 and ranged from about 23,224 to 700,000. A single record per CDR3 protein comes from TCRdb applying MiXCR to the reads. TCRdb's processing, not the authors', yielded these V and J calls. The sample gives about 120,000 distinct CDR3 sequences, about 7.7% of which show up once; around 1.5% is in the top ten. The V end was cut by 4 bases, the J end by 8 bases, with 8 bases between. The CDR3 extends over 12 amino acids. The germline V gene encodes CDR1 SGHTA and CDR2 FQGTGA. Study-wide results and caveats: No alteration of TCRs above 1 in 1000 frequency was seen with DPC sensitization.

Someone pulled total RNA out of unfractionated whole blood. The chain couples TRBV7-3 to TRBJ2-2; D might be TRBD2 (5 bases). Material: whole blood. The source is a human donor in good health. Some clones in this sample may be carry-over from other donors' samples. CDR3 nucleotides: TGTGCCAGCAGCTCCGGACTTGGGGAGCTGTTTTTT. Translating it yields CASSSGLGELFF.